This T cell receptor (beta chain) comes out of a study of T cell changes during pregnancy in multiple sclerosis. The CDR3 has 13 residues. V was pared by 4 bases and J by 4 bases, with 3 bases of the junction left unmatched. Per germline, CDR1 SGHAT and CDR2 FQDESV (reference sequence). The repertoire was sequenced with immunoSEQ multiplex PCR; TCRdb's copy has only in-frame clones and lacks some. The table shows about 130,000 clones, with about 96% occurring only once. This TCR came from a female donor with multiple sclerosis, enrolled in a pregnancy study. The specimen comprised peripheral blood, sampled after pregnancy. V usage is TRBV11-1 and J usage is TRBJ2-7; 8 bases align to TRBD1. The CDR3 nucleotides are TGTGCCAGCAGCTCGGACAGGGCGTACGAGCAGTACTTC. Translating it yields CASSSDRAYEQYF. The variable domain in full, with the rest retrieved from reference TRBV11-1 and TRBJ2-7, is EAEVAQSPRYKITEKSQAVAFWCDPISGHATLYWYRQILGQGPELLVQFQDESVVDDSQLPKDRFSAERLKGVDSTLKIQPAELGDSAMYLCASSSDRAYEQYFGPGTRLTVT.